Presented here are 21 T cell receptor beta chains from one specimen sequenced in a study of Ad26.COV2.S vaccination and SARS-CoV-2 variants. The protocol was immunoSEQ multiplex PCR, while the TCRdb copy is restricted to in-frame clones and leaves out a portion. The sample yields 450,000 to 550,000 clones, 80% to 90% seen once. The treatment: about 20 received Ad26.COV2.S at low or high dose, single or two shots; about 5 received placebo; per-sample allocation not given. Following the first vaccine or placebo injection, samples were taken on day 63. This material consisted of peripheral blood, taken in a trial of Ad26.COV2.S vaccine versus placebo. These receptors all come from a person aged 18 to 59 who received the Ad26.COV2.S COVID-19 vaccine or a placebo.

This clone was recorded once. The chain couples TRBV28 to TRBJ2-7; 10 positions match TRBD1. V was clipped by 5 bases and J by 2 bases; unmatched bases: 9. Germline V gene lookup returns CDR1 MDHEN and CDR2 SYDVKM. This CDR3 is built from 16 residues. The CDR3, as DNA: TGTGCCAGCAGTGTGACTGTCGGGACAGGGGCCTACGAGCAGTACTTC. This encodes CASSVTVGTGAYEQYF.

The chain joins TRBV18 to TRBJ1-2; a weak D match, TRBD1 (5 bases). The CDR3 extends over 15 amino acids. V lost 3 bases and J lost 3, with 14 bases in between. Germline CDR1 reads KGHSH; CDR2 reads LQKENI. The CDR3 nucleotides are TGTGCCAGCTCACCGGCAGGGACCCCGGACTATGGCTACACCTTC. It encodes CASSPAGTPDYGYTF.

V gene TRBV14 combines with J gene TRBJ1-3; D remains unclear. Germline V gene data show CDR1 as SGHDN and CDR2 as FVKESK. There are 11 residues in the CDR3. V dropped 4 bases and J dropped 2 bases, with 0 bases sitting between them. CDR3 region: CASSPGNTIYF. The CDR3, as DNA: TGTGCCAGCAGCCCTGGAAACACCATATATTTT. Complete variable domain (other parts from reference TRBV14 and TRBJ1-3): EAGVTQFPSHSVIEKGQTVTLRCDPISGHDNLYWYRRVMGKEIKFLLHFVKESKQDESGMPNNRFLAERTGGTYSTLKVQPAELEDSGVYFCASSPGNTIYFGEGSWLTVV.

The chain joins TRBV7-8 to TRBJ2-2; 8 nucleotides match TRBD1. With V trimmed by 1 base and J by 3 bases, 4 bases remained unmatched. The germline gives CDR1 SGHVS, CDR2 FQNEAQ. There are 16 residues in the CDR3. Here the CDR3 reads CASSLGQGAYTGELFF. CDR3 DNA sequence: TGTGCCAGCAGCTTAGGGCAGGGGGCATACACCGGGGAGCTGTTTTTT.

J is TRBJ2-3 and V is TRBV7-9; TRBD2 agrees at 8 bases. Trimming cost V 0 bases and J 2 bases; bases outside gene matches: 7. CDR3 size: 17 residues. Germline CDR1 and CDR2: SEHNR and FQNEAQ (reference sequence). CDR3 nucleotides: TGTGCCAGCAGCTTAGCCTCAGCGGGGGCAAACACAGATACGCAGTATTTT. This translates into CASSLASAGANTDTQYF.

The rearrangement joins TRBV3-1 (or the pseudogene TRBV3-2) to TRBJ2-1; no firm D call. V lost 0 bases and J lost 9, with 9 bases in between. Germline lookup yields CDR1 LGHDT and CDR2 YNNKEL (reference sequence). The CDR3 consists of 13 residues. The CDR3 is CASSQDMGSEQFF. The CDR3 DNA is TGTGCCAGCAGCCAAGATATGGGATCTGAGCAGTTCTTC.

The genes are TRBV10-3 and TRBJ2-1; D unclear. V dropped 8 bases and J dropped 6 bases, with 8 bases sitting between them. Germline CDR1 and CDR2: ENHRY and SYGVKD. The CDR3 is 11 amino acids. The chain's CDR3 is CAIRQSNEQFF. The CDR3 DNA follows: TGTGCCATCCGCCAGTCCAATGAGCAGTTCTTC.

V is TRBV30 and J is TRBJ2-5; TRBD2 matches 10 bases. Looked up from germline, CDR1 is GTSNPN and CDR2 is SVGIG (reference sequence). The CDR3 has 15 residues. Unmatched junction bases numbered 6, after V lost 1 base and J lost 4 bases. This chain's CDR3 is CAWSAASGSRETQYF. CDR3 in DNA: TGTGCCTGGAGTGCGGCTAGCGGGAGTCGAGAGACCCAGTACTTC.

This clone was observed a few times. The CDR3, as DNA: TGTGCCAGCAGTCGGGCCCTGGGACAGTGGAACTATGGCTACACCTTC. It codes for CASSRALGQWNYGYTF. The V gene is TRBV6-2 or TRBV6-3, the J gene TRBJ1-2; the match to TRBD1 covers 7 bases. Germline V gives CDR1 MNHEY, CDR2 SVGEGT. The CDR3 length is 16 residues. Trimming took 5 bases from V and 2 from J; bases not matched to a gene: 11.

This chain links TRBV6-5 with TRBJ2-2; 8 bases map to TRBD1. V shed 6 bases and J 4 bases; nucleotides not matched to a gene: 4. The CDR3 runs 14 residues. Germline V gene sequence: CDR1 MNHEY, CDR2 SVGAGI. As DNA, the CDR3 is TGTGCCAGCAGCCGGACAGGGCCCACCGGGGAGCTGTTTTTT. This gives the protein CASSRTGPTGELFF.

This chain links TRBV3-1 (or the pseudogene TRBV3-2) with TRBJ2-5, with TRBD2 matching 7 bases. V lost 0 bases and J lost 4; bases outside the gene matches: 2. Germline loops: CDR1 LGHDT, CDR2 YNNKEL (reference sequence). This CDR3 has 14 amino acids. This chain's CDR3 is CASSQDPGGETQYF. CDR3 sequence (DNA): TGTGCCAGCAGCCAAGATCCGGGGGGAGAGACCCAGTACTTC.

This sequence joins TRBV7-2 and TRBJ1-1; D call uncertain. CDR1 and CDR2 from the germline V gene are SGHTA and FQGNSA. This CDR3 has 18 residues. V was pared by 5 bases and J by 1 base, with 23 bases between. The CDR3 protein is CASSPRVWRNRTNTEAFF. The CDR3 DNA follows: TGTGCCAGCAGCCCCCGGGTGTGGAGGAACCGAACGAACACTGAAGCTTTCTTT.

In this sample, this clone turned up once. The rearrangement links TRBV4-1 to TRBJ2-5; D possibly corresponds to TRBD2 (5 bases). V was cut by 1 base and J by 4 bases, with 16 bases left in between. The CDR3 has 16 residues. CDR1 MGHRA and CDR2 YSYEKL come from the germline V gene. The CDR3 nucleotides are TGCGCCAGCAGCCAAGGTTTGTCACTAGGAGGAGAGACCCAGTACTTC. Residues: CASSQGLSLGGETQYF.

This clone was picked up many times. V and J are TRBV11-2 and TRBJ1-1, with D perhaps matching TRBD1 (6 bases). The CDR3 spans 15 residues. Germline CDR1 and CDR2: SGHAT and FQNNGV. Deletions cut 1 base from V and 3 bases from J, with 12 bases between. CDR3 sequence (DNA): TGTGCCAGCAGCTTAGTTCGGGGGCGCTACACTGAAGCTTTCTTT. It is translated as CASSLVRGRYTEAFF.

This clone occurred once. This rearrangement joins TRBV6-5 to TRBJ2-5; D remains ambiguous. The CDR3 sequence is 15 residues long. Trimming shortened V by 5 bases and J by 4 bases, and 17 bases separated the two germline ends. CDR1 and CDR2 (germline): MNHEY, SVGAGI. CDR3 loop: CASSTHPNGLETQYF. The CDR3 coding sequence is TGTGCCAGCAGTACCCACCCAAACGGCTTAGAGACCCAGTACTTC.

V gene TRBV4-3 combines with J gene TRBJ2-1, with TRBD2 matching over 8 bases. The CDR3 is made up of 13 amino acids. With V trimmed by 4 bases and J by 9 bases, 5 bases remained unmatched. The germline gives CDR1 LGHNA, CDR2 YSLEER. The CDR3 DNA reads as TGCGCCAGCAGCCCGCAGCGGGGGTTTGAGCAGTTCTTC. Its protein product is CASSPQRGFEQFF.

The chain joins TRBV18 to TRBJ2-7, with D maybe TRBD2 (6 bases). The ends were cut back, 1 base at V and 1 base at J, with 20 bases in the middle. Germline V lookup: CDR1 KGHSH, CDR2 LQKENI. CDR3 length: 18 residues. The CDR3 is CASSPRGQSLGGSYEQYF. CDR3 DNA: TGTGCCAGCTCACCACGAGGGCAGTCCTTAGGAGGGTCCTACGAGCAGTACTTC.

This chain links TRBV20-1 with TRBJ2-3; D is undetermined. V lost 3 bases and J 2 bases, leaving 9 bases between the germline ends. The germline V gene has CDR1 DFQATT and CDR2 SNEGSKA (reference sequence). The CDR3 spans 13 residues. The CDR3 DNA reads TGCAGTGCTAGTGTTGGCAACACAGATACGCAGTATTTT. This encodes CSASVGNTDTQYF.

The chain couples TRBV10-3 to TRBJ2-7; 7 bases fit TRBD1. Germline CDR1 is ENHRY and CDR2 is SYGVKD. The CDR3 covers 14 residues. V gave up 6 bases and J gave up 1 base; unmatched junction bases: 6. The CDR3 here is CAISSDRASYEQYF. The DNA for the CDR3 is TGTGCCATCAGCAGCGACAGGGCGTCCTACGAGCAGTACTTC.

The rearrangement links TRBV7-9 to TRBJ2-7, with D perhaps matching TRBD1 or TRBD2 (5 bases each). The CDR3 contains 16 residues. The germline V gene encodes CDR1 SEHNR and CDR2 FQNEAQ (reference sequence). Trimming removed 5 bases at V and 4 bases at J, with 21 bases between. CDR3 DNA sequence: TGTGCCAGCAGCGACGTCGGTCTGAGGGGCTCTTACGAGCAGTACTTC. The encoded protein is CASSDVGLRGSYEQYF.

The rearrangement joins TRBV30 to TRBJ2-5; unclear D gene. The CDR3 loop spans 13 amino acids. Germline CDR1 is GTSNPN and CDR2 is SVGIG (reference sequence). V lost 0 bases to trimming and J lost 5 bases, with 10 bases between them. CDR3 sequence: CAWSVGLSETQYF. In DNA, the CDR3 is TGTGCCTGGAGTGTAGGGTTATCGGAGACCCAGTACTTC.